These T cell receptor beta chains were read from a single sample in a study of blood T cell repertoires in COVID-19. TCRdb's table, derived via immunoSEQ multiplex PCR, lists solely in-frame clones and lacks some. The data contain about 380,000 clones, about four fifths of them singletons. The sequencing input was peripheral blood. These receptors all come from a human donor with acute or convalescent COVID-19. The donor label of this sample is uncertain. The CDR3 runs from the conserved cysteine through the conserved F or W. D genes are given only for firm matches. Where a row states a size, it is once, few, many or the class of an expanded clone; other rows omit it.

d_gene	v_gene	abundance	j_gene	CDR3nt	CDR3aa
NA	TRBV12-2	NA	TRBJ1-3	TGTGCAAGTCGCAGGACAGTGTCTGGAAACACCATATATTTT	CASRRTVSGNTIYF
TRBD1	TRBV18	NA	TRBJ1-6	TGTGCCAGCTCACCATCGTTCCGGGACAGATATTTCTTAGAGAGCTCCTATAATTCACCCCTCCACTTT	CASSPSFRDRYFLESSYNSPLHF
NA	TRBV3-1/TRBV3-2	NA	TRBJ1-4	TGTGCCAGCAGACTTTCCGGGACATCAACTAATGAAAAACTGTTTTTT	CASRLSGTSTNEKLFF
NA	TRBV7-6	NA	TRBJ2-1	TGTGCCAGCAGCTTACCAGGGGACAATGAGCAGTTCTTC	CASSLPGDNEQFF
TRBD1	TRBV25-1	few	TRBJ1-6	TGTGCCAGCAGGGGGACAGGGCGAGGTTCACCCCTCCACTTT	CASRGTGRGSPLHF
NA	TRBV11-2	NA	TRBJ2-3	TGTGCCAGCAGCTTATGGAGAGGCACAGATACGCAGTATTTT	CASSLWRGTDTQYF
NA	TRBV27	once	TRBJ2-7	TGTGCCAGCAGTCCGGGATCTTTCTCCTACGAGCAGTACTTC	CASSPGSFSYEQYF
TRBD2	TRBV11-2	NA	TRBJ2-7	TGTGCCAGCAGCTGGAGTAGCGGGAGTAGAAACGAGCAGTACTTC	CASSWSSGSRNEQYF
TRBD1	TRBV3-1/TRBV3-2	few	TRBJ1-2	TGTGCCAGCAGCCTTCCTAGGGACAGTAACTATGGCTACACCTTC	CASSLPRDSNYGYTF
TRBD1	TRBV19	NA	TRBJ1-5	TGTGCCAGCATGAACAGGGGGAGCAATCAGCCCCAGCATTTT	CASMNRGSNQPQHF
NA	TRBV7-9	NA	TRBJ1-2	TGTGCCAGCAGCAAACTCTGGGCAAATGGCTACACCTTC	CASSKLWANGYTF
TRBD2	TRBV7-2	NA	TRBJ2-6	TGTGCCAGCAGCAGGGGACTAGCGGGCCCACTCTCTGGGGCCAACGTCCTGACTTTC	CASSRGLAGPLSGANVLTF
TRBD1	TRBV4-1	NA	TRBJ1-4	TGCGCCAGCAGCCGGACAGGGTTTAATGAAAAACTGTTTTTT	CASSRTGFNEKLFF
NA	TRBV30	NA	TRBJ2-1	TGTGCCTGGAGTACGTGGGGGCTTTACAATGAGCAGTTCTTC	CAWSTWGLYNEQFF
NA	TRBV19	NA	TRBJ1-1	TGTGCCAGTAGTATAGCTGGGGGGGTGAACACTGAAGCTTTCTTT	CASSIAGGVNTEAFF
TRBD1	TRBV29-1	NA	TRBJ2-6	TGCAGCGCCCAAGGGGGCGCTGGGGCCAACGTCCTGACTTTC	CSAQGGAGANVLTF
NA	TRBV21-1	NA	TRBJ2-7	TGTGCCAGCAGTATACTAGCGGGAGGATACGAGCAGTACTTC	CASSILAGGYEQYF
TRBD1	TRBV5-1	NA	TRBJ1-2	TGCGCCAGCAGCTGGACAGGGGCGGCGGGGGGCTACACCTTC	CASSWTGAAGGYTF
NA	TRBV20-1	NA	TRBJ1-1	TGCAGTGCTAGTCTACTGAACACTGAAGCTTTCTTT	CSASLLNTEAFF
NA	TRBV11-2	few	TRBJ1-6	TGTGCCAGCAGCACAGGGTACACAAATTCACCCCTCCACTTT	CASSTGYTNSPLHF
TRBD1	TRBV5-1	few	TRBJ1-2	TGCGCCAGCAGCTTATCAGGGGGCAATGGCTACACCTTC	CASSLSGGNGYTF
TRBD1	TRBV19	NA	TRBJ2-7	TGTGCCAGTAGTCCGGGACAGGGGAACTACGAGCAGTACTTC	CASSPGQGNYEQYF
NA	TRBV28	NA	TRBJ1-5	TGTGCCAGCAGTTTATCCCCCACTCGTGTCTCGGATCAGCCCCAGCATTTT	CASSLSPTRVSDQPQHF
NA	TRBV10-2	few	TRBJ2-7	TGCGCCAGCAGTGAGGGGGGGTACGAGCAGTACTTC	CASSEGGYEQYF
NA	TRBV30	few	TRBJ1-2	TGTGCCTGGAGTGTACTTCGGTTTTGGGGCTACACCTTC	CAWSVLRFWGYTF
NA	TRBV30	once	TRBJ1-1	TGTGCCTGGAGTACGAGGACACGTCAGGGGAACACTGAAGCTTTCTTT	CAWSTRTRQGNTEAFF
NA	TRBV20-1	NA	TRBJ1-1	TGCAGTGCTAGTCAGGGGAACACTGAAGCTTTCTTT	CSASQGNTEAFF
NA	TRBV5-4	NA	TRBJ1-2	TGTGCCAGCAGGCGGGGTGGCGGTGGCTACACCTTC	CASRRGGGGYTF
NA	TRBV27	once	TRBJ2-7	TGTGCCAGCAGTTTTGGCAGGGCCTACGAGCAGTACTTC	CASSFGRAYEQYF
TRBD1	TRBV28	once	TRBJ1-5	TGTGCCAGCAGACGGACAGGGCTTCAGCCCCAGCATTTT	CASRRTGLQPQHF
NA	TRBV18	NA	TRBJ2-3	TGTGCCAGCTCACCAGACTTATACACAGATACGCAGTATTTT	CASSPDLYTDTQYF
NA	TRBV11-3	once	TRBJ2-5	TGTGCCAGCAGCTTGGACAGCCAAGAGACCCAGTACTTC	CASSLDSQETQYF
TRBD1	TRBV6-5	NA	TRBJ1-2	TGTGCCAGCAGGACTCAGGGGGCGTTGGGCTACACCTTC	CASRTQGALGYTF
NA	TRBV6-6	NA	TRBJ1-5	TGTGCCAGCAGTTACTCGAACGGGAATCAGCCCCAGCATTTT	CASSYSNGNQPQHF
TRBD1	TRBV5-1	few	TRBJ2-7	TGCGCCACGCGGACAGGGGAGGACTACGAGCAGTACTTC	CATRTGEDYEQYF
TRBD1	TRBV6-2/TRBV6-3	NA	TRBJ1-4	TGTGCCAGCAGTTACCCCAGACAGGGGCCCTTAGAGGAAAAACTGTTTTTT	CASSYPRQGPLEEKLFF
TRBD2	TRBV15	NA	TRBJ2-1	TGTGCCACCAGCAGAGGCCTAGCGGCGAACAATGAGCAGTTCTTC	CATSRGLAANNEQFF
TRBD2	TRBV5-1	NA	TRBJ2-1	TGCGCCAGCAGCCCCACTAGCGGGAGGGCCGGGTTTTCCTACAATGAGCAGTTCTTC	CASSPTSGRAGFSYNEQFF
NA	TRBV6-5	NA	TRBJ1-6	TGTGCCAGCAGTTACTCGAAACGGGGGGCCAATTCACCCCTCCACTTT	CASSYSKRGANSPLHF
TRBD1	TRBV19	NA	TRBJ2-7	TGTGCCAGTAGTAGCCCGGGACAGGGGTCCTACGAGCAGTACTTC	CASSSPGQGSYEQYF
NA	TRBV18	NA	TRBJ1-6	TGTGCCAGCTCACCAGGTCGGAGAGGCTATGATTCACCCCTCCACTTT	CASSPGRRGYDSPLHF
TRBD2	TRBV6-5	NA	TRBJ2-7	TGTGCCAGCACTAAGACTAGCGGGACGTTGAGGGAGCAGTACTTC	CASTKTSGTLREQYF
TRBD2	TRBV7-9	NA	TRBJ2-3	TGTGCCAGCAGCCCCGGGGGGATCGGCACAGATACGCAGTATTTT	CASSPGGIGTDTQYF
TRBD1	TRBV28	NA	TRBJ1-4	TGTGCCAGCAGTTCCCCCGGGACAGCCCTTGAAAAACTGTTTTTT	CASSSPGTALEKLFF
TRBD1	TRBV6-5	NA	TRBJ1-1	TGTGCCAGCAGCCCAGGGAGACACAGGGGCACTGAAGCTTTCTTT	CASSPGRHRGTEAFF